The T cell receptor beta chain described here comes from a study of blood T cell repertoires in COVID-19. Repertoires were generated with immunoSEQ multiplex PCR, while TCRdb's copy carries only in-frame clones and drops some. The sample carries about 130,000 clones, roughly 82% recorded once. The CDR3 is made up of 15 amino acids. V gave up 6 bases and J gave up 3 bases, with 15 bases separating them. Germline V CDR1 and CDR2: MNHEY, SMNVEV (reference sequence). This clone was seen just once. The sequence derives from a human donor in a cohort sampled during active COVID-19. This chain joins TRBV27 and TRBJ1-5; TRBD1 is a possible D gene (6 bases). The material sequenced was peripheral blood. The CDR3 here is CASRRGMGNNQPQHF. The CDR3 DNA reads TGTGCCAGCAGGAGGGGGATGGGGAACAATCAGCCCCAGCATTTT.